Listed here are 14 T cell receptor beta chains from one sample, sequenced in a study of radiotherapy plus CTLA-4 blockade in lung cancer. Here immunoSEQ multiplex PCR was the method, and the copy in TCRdb shows in-frame clones only, minus some. The top ten clones hold more than 0.65% of a sample with tens of thousands of clones, roughly 87% of them seen once. The sample in question was peripheral blood, obtained from a patient treated with radiotherapy plus ipilimumab. The receptors shown here come from a human donor with non-small cell lung cancer who had stable disease on radiotherapy plus ipilimumab.

The chain uses TRBV5-4 and TRBJ2-1; 11 bases align to TRBD2. CDR1 and CDR2 from the germline V gene are SGHNT and YYREEE (reference sequence). CDR3 length: 15 amino acids. The trim removed 4 bases at V and 4 bases at J, leaving 4 bases unmatched. CDR3 region: CASSPTSGEYNEQFF. CDR3 sequence (DNA): TGTGCCAGCAGCCCGACTAGCGGGGAGTACAATGAGCAGTTCTTC. The full variable domain, rest sourced from reference TRBV5-4 and TRBJ2-1, is ETGVTQSPTHLIKTRGQQVTLRCSSQSGHNTVSWYQQALGQGPQFIFQYYREEENGRGNFPPRFSGLQFPNYSSELNVNALELDDSALYLCASSPTSGEYNEQFFGPGTRLTVL.

V gene TRBV5-1 combines with J gene TRBJ1-4, with D unclear. V shed 2 bases and J shed 0 bases, with 5 bases lying between them. Germline CDR1 reads SGHRS; CDR2 reads YFSETQ. The CDR3 is 14 amino acids. The CDR3 reads CASSFLATNEKLFF. The DNA of the CDR3 is TGCGCCAGCAGCTTTCTTGCAACTAATGAAAAACTGTTTTTT.

This clone was picked up a small number of times. This rearrangement joins TRBV19 to TRBJ1-6; 8 bases fit TRBD1. CDR3 length: 15 residues. Trimming took 1 base from V and 6 from J; bases not matched to a gene: 2. Germline lookup yields CDR1 LNHDA and CDR2 SQIVND (reference sequence). DNA of the CDR3: TGTGCCAGTAGTATAGCCGACAGGGGTAATTCACCCCTCCACTTT. Translated, it gives CASSIADRGNSPLHF.

In this sample, this clone turned up many times. This specimen includes other DNA sequences encoding the same CDR3. The rearrangement uses TRBV7-2 and TRBJ1-3; D ambiguous. The CDR3 has 16 amino acids. V was trimmed by 0 bases and J by 0 bases, leaving 9 bases between them. Germline V gene sequence: CDR1 SGHTA, CDR2 FQGNSA. The CDR3 DNA reads as TGTGCCAGCAGCTTAGCGGTCAGGAGCTCTGGAAACACCATATATTTT. This translates into CASSLAVRSSGNTIYF.

This chain links TRBV28 with TRBJ1-2; 8 positions agree with TRBD1. This CDR3 region has 16 residues. CDR1 and CDR2 from the germline V gene are MDHEN and SYDVKM. V was pared by 3 bases and J by 4 bases, with 10 bases of the junction left unmatched. CDR3 DNA sequence: TGTGCCAGCAGTTTCTTAAATGGACAGGGAGGCTATGGCTACACCTTC. Translating gives CASSFLNGQGGYGYTF.

J is TRBJ2-3 and V is TRBV5-1, with D perhaps matching TRBD2 (6 bases). CDR3 length: 15 residues. Germline-derived CDR1 and CDR2 are SGHRS and YFSETQ. The V and J ends lost 0 bases and 2 bases respectively, with 10 bases between them. In nucleotides, the CDR3 is TGCGCCAGCAGCTTGGTTGGGACTTTCACAGATACGCAGTATTTT. Amino acids: CASSLVGTFTDTQYF.

This chain connects TRBV11-3 to TRBJ2-5, with D unresolved. Germline V gives CDR1 SGHNT, CDR2 YENEEA. V was cut by 1 base and J by 4 bases, with 7 bases left in between. The CDR3 is 13 amino acids. Here the CDR3 reads CASSLGGGETQYF. CDR3 coding DNA: TGTGCCAGCAGCTTAGGCGGCGGAGAGACCCAGTACTTC.

V is TRBV6-6 and J is TRBJ1-1; unclear D gene. The CDR3 has 14 residues. Trimming removed 0 bases at V and 2 bases at J, with 7 bases between. Germline V gene sequence: CDR1 MNHNY, CDR2 SVGAGI (reference sequence). Here the CDR3 reads CASSYSDLNTEAFF. For the CDR3, the DNA is TGTGCCAGCAGTTACTCGGACCTTAACACTGAAGCTTTCTTT.

CDR3 nucleotides: TGTGCCAGCAGTCTTATAGCGGGAGGGCCAAATGAGCAGTTCTTC. Its protein is CASSLIAGGPNEQFF. J is TRBJ2-1 and V is TRBV2, with TRBD2 identical over 11 bases. The ends lost 5 bases at V and 7 bases at J; junction bases unmatched: 7. The CDR3 contains 15 residues. Germline-derived CDR1 and CDR2 are SNHLY and FYNNEI.

V is TRBV20-1 and J is TRBJ2-1; D not resolved. The CDR3 totals 10 residues. Looked up from germline, CDR1 is DFQATT and CDR2 is SNEGSKA (reference sequence). The V end was cut by 1 base, the J end by 8 bases, with 3 bases between. The CDR3 loop is CSARADEQFF. The CDR3 coding sequence is TGCAGTGCTAGAGCCGATGAGCAGTTCTTC.

CDR3 sequence: CASSPKREGQVNYGYTF. CDR3 DNA sequence: TGTGCCAGTAGTCCTAAGAGGGAGGGACAGGTTAACTATGGCTACACCTTC. V is TRBV19 and J is TRBJ1-2; 8 nucleotides agree with TRBD1. The CDR3 sequence is 17 residues long. Germline CDR1 reads LNHDA; CDR2 reads SQIVND (reference sequence). The V segment lost 5 bases and the J segment 1 base; nucleotides outside the gene matches: 12.

J is TRBJ2-7 and V is TRBV4-2; D may be TRBD1 (6 bases). The CDR3 sequence is 15 residues long. The germline V gene has CDR1 LGHNA and CDR2 YNFKEQ. Trimming shortened V by 7 bases and J by 0 bases, and 16 bases separated the two germline ends. In nucleotides, the CDR3 is TGTGCCAGCACGAAGGAGCAGGGGAGCTCCTACGAGCAGTACTTC. Translation gives CASTKEQGSSYEQYF.

The chain uses TRBV6-4 and TRBJ2-3, with 9 nucleotides matching TRBD2. The CDR3 spans 15 residues. V shed 0 bases and J 5 bases; nucleotides not matched to a gene: 3. The germline gives CDR1 MRHNA, CDR2 SNTAGT. DNA of the CDR3: TGTGCCAGCAGTGACTCTAGCGGGAGCGGAGATACGCAGTATTTT. Amino acid sequence: CASSDSSGSGDTQYF.

The chain employs TRBV5-4 and TRBJ2-1; unclear D gene. Deletions cut 4 bases from V and 2 bases from J, with 13 bases between. This CDR3 comprises 15 residues. Germline CDR1 SGHNT, CDR2 YYREEE (reference sequence). In nucleotides, the CDR3 is TGTGCCAGCAGCCCATTCCCGGTTGCCTACAATGAGCAGTTCTTC. Translation: CASSPFPVAYNEQFF.